The 27 T cell receptor beta chains in this list originate from one sample, sequenced in a study of shared clonotypes between healthy human individuals. TCRdb's copy holds only in-frame clones and misses some; the assay was immunoSEQ multiplex PCR. The sample contains roughly 1,500,000 clones, about 98% of which appear only once. Sequences were obtained from naive CD4+ T cells sorted from blood. Subset reported: CD45RA+ positively selected. All receptors come from a man aged 30-40 years in good health.

A single count supports this clone. The chain couples TRBV10-3 to TRBJ2-7; 11 bases agree with TRBD2. Losses at the gene ends were 6 bases for V and 7 bases for J; bases not matched to a gene: 11. Germline V gene lookup returns CDR1 ENHRY and CDR2 SYGVKD. The CDR3 spans 15 residues. For the CDR3, the DNA is TGTGCCATCAGGCGGACTAGCGGGCCATCGGGTGAGCAGTACTTC. Amino acids: CAIRRTSGPSGEQYF.

The J gene is TRBJ2-2, the V gene TRBV18, with D possibly being TRBD2 (6 bases). Germline loops: CDR1 KGHSH, CDR2 LQKENI. Trimming took 4 bases from V and 0 from J, leaving 12 bases between them. The CDR3 contains 16 residues. The CDR3 DNA reads as TGTGCCAGCTCACGCGGGACTGCTACGAACACCGGGGAGCTGTTTTTT. It is translated as CASSRGTATNTGELFF.

The chain employs TRBV28 and TRBJ1-1; 7 bases map to TRBD1. This CDR3 contains 15 residues. The V segment lost 5 bases and the J segment 6 bases; nucleotides outside the gene matches: 12. Germline V CDR1 and CDR2: MDHEN, SYDVKM. The CDR3, as DNA: TGTGCCAGCAGTCCATTAAGGGGACAGAGATCTGAAGCTTTCTTT. It translates to CASSPLRGQRSEAFF.

CDR3 DNA sequence: TGTGCCACCAGCAGAGACAGGGTACTCAATGGCTACACCTTC. Translated, it gives CATSRDRVLNGYTF. The chain is built from TRBV15 and TRBJ1-2, with D possibly being TRBD1 (5 bases). There are 14 residues in the CDR3. Germline CDR1 reads LNHNV; CDR2 reads YYDKDF (reference sequence). Trimming left V 0 bases short and J 6 bases short, with 11 bases between.

The chain combines TRBV5-6 with TRBJ2-3, with 11 positions matching TRBD2. CDR3 length: 17 residues. V lost 2 bases, J lost 5 bases, and 10 bases stayed unmatched. The V gene's germline CDR1 is SGHDT and CDR2 YYEEEE. The CDR3 DNA is TGTGCCAGCAGCTTTCGATTTGGACTAGCGGGCAGAGATACGCAGTATTTT. Protein: CASSFRFGLAGRDTQYF. Combining the CDR3 with reference TRBV5-6 and TRBJ2-3 gives the whole variable domain DAGVTQSPTHLIKTRGQQVTLRCSPKSGHDTVSWYQQALGQGPQFIFQYYEEEERQRGNFPDRFSGHQFPNYSSELNVNALLLGDSALYLCASSFRFGLAGRDTQYFGPGTRLTVL.

V and J are TRBV27 and TRBJ2-7; unclear D gene. The CDR3 sequence is 13 residues long. CDR1 is MNHEY, CDR2 SMNVEV, per germline (reference sequence). Trimming cost V 5 bases and J 3 bases, with 11 bases left between them. The CDR3 DNA reads TGTGCCAGCAGTCCGTATCCTAACTACGAGCAGTACTTC. Protein: CASSPYPNYEQYF.

With respect to this clone: This same CDR3 is encoded by further DNA sequences in the sample. The chain uses TRBV6-1 and TRBJ1-2; no clear D. The CDR3 extends over 13 amino acids. Germline CDR1 and CDR2: MNHNS and SASEGT. The V and J ends lost 2 bases and 5 bases respectively, with 9 bases between them. CDR3 coding DNA: TGTGCCAGCAGTGAATCCGGACGGTATGGCTACACCTTC. Translated: CASSESGRYGYTF.

The CDR3 sequence: CASSEFDGTQYF. CDR3 DNA: TGCGCCAGCAGTGAGTTCGACGGGACCCAGTACTTC. The V and J genes are TRBV10-1 and TRBJ2-5; no firm D call. The CDR3 covers 12 residues. V lost 1 base, J lost 7 bases, and 7 bases lay in between. CDR1 is WNHNN, CDR2 SYGVQD, per germline (reference sequence).

On this clone itself: This specimen includes other DNA sequences encoding the same CDR3. This rearrangement joins TRBV5-1 to TRBJ2-2; TRBD2 matches at 7 bases. The CDR3 extends over 15 amino acids. J gave up 2 bases and V 1 base, and 2 bases lay outside the gene matches. The germline gives CDR1 SGHRS, CDR2 YFSETQ. CDR3 sequence reads: CASSLRGVNTGELFF. DNA for the CDR3: TGCGCCAGCAGCTTGCGGGGGGTAAACACCGGGGAGCTGTTTTTT.

The chain combines TRBV4-3 with TRBJ1-2, with D unresolved. Per the germline V gene, CDR1 is LGHNA and CDR2 is YSLEER. CDR3 length equals 15 residues. The V and J ends lost 0 bases and 4 bases respectively, with 12 bases between them. In DNA form, the CDR3 reads TGCGCCAGCAGCCAAGATCGTGAAGGGAGCTATGGCTACACCTTC. This sequence encodes CASSQDREGSYGYTF.

This clone was detected once. The genes are TRBV15 and TRBJ2-7; no reliable D call. The germline gives CDR1 LNHNV, CDR2 YYDKDF (reference sequence). There are 13 residues in the CDR3. Trimming shortened V by 1 base and J by 3 bases, and 7 bases separated the two germline ends. CDR3: CATSRGELYEQYF. The CDR3 DNA reads as TGTGCCACCAGCAGAGGAGAACTCTACGAGCAGTACTTC.

The V and J genes are TRBV7-9 and TRBJ1-1; D perhaps matches TRBD1 (6 bases). CDR1 is SEHNR, CDR2 FQNEAQ, per germline (reference sequence). The CDR3 spans 14 residues. With 5 bases removed from V and 2 bases from J, the gap between germline ends came to 12 bases. The DNA for the CDR3 is TGTGCCAGCAGCCCGAAGGACAGAAACACTGAAGCTTTCTTT. As protein: CASSPKDRNTEAFF.

The chain recombines TRBV6-6 with TRBJ2-2, with TRBD2 identical over 8 bases. The CDR3 spans 13 residues. Germline lookup yields CDR1 MNHNY and CDR2 SVGAGI (reference sequence). V gave up 11 bases and J gave up 4 bases; unmatched junction bases: 6. The CDR3 region has the DNA TGTGCCGCCCATCGGGGGGGCACCGGGGAGCTGTTTTTT. It yields the protein CAAHRGGTGELFF.

This clone was seen a single time. This chain connects TRBV2 to TRBJ1-2; D possibly corresponds to TRBD1 (5 bases). This CDR3 region has 14 residues. V dropped 6 bases and J dropped 2 bases, with 13 bases sitting between them. Per the germline V gene, CDR1 is SNHLY and CDR2 is FYNNEI. The CDR3, as DNA: TGTGCCAGCAGCCTACGGGGGGAAAACTATGGCTACACCTTC. This translates into CASSLRGENYGYTF.

The chain uses TRBV28 and TRBJ1-2; no firm D call. V lost 6 bases, J lost 3 bases, and 14 bases lay in between. CDR1 is MDHEN and CDR2 is SYDVKM in the germline V gene. The CDR3 contains 14 residues. CDR3 region: CASSPYGIDYGYTF. CDR3 bases: TGTGCCAGCAGCCCCTACGGAATAGACTATGGCTACACCTTC.

The gene calls are TRBV19 and TRBJ1-1; unclear D gene. This CDR3 has 11 amino acids. The V and J ends lost 10 bases and 2 bases respectively, with 8 bases between them. Germline CDR1 reads LNHDA; CDR2 reads SQIVND (reference sequence). CDR3 DNA: TGTGCCACCGTAAGAAACACTGAAGCTTTCTTT. Translating gives CATVRNTEAFF.

A single count supports this clone. The chain carries TRBV6-5 and TRBJ1-5; 8 nucleotides align to TRBD1. V was clipped by 6 bases and J by 2 bases; unmatched bases: 3. Germline lookup yields CDR1 MNHEY and CDR2 SVGAGI. The CDR3 totals 14 residues. The CDR3 sequence is CASSPGGGNQPQHF. DNA of the CDR3: TGTGCCAGCAGCCCAGGGGGCGGCAATCAGCCCCAGCATTTT.

The V gene is TRBV9, the J gene TRBJ2-3; D gene ambiguous. CDR3 size: 16 residues. CDR1 is SGDLS, CDR2 YYNGEE, per germline. The germline V and J ends were trimmed by 0 bases and 3 bases, with 14 bases remaining between them. CDR3 nucleotide sequence: TGTGCCAGCAGCGTAGCTGGGCTGGGCTTTACAGATACGCAGTATTTT. Protein: CASSVAGLGFTDTQYF.

The chain joins TRBV28 to TRBJ1-5; D possibly corresponds to TRBD1 (6 bases). The CDR3 is 15 amino acids. Germline lookup yields CDR1 MDHEN and CDR2 SYDVKM. Trimming left V 5 bases short and J 3 bases short, with 14 bases between. CDR3 sequence (DNA): TGTGCCAGCAGTCGACAGGCTCCGGCCAATCAGCCCCAGCATTTT. It encodes CASSRQAPANQPQHF.

This rearrangement joins TRBV28 to TRBJ2-7; 14 bases fit TRBD2. In germline, CDR1 is MDHEN, CDR2 SYDVKM. V dropped 6 bases and J dropped 0; count of bases not matched to a gene: 22. The CDR3 runs 22 residues. The CDR3 reads CASSLRSGRLAGGERGSYEQYF. CDR3 bases: TGTGCCAGCAGCCTGCGGTCGGGGAGACTAGCGGGAGGGGAGCGGGGCTCCTACGAGCAGTACTTC.

This clone was counted once. The V and J genes are TRBV5-6 and TRBJ2-2; 11 bases are shared with TRBD2. There are 19 residues in the CDR3. Trimming removed 4 bases from V and 6 bases from J; junction bases left unmatched: 17. CDR1 is SGHDT, CDR2 YYEEEE, per germline. CDR3 sequence (DNA): TGTGCCAGCAGCCCGGAACTACTAGCGGGAGTAGGAACACCCGGGGAGCTGTTTTTT. It encodes CASSPELLAGVGTPGELFF.

This chain joins TRBV7-9 and TRBJ2-1, with TRBD2 matching 11 bases. There are 18 residues in the CDR3. Unmatched junction bases numbered 15, after V lost 5 bases and J lost 6 bases. The germline gives CDR1 SEHNR, CDR2 FQNEAQ (reference sequence). The CDR3 coding sequence is TGTGCCAGCAGCACCACTAGCGGGAGTTTCTTTGGGGGCAATGAGCAGTTCTTC. Translation: CASSTTSGSFFGGNEQFF.

The table lists this clone with a count of one. This chain connects TRBV5-1 to TRBJ2-5; D possibly matches TRBD1 or TRBD2 (5 bases each). V lost 1 base and J lost 3, with 13 bases in between. The CDR3 has 15 residues. The germline CDR1 and CDR2 sequences are SGHRS and YFSETQ. The CDR3 region is CASSLLGTKEETQYF. The CDR3, as DNA: TGCGCCAGCAGCTTGTTAGGGACGAAAGAAGAGACCCAGTACTTC. Full variable domain (remainder filled in from reference TRBV5-1 and TRBJ2-5): KAGVTQTPRYLIKTRGQQVTLSCSPISGHRSVSWYQQTPGQGLQFLFEYFSETQRNKGNFPGRFSGRQFSNSRSEMNVSTLELGDSALYLCASSLLGTKEETQYFGPGTRLLVL.

This rearrangement joins TRBV5-4 to TRBJ2-1; 7 nucleotides line up with TRBD2. Germline values: CDR1 SGHNT, CDR2 YYREEE (reference sequence). Unmatched junction bases numbered 11, after V lost 5 bases and J lost 3 bases. The CDR3 has 16 amino acids. CDR3 residues: CASRRASGPIYNEQFF. The CDR3 DNA follows: TGTGCCAGCAGACGAGCTAGCGGACCCATCTACAATGAGCAGTTCTTC.

Of note for this clone: Other DNA variants within this sample encode the same CDR3. The chain links TRBV20-1 to TRBJ2-7; no firm D call. Trimming stripped 6 bases from V and 6 bases from J, with 12 bases between. Germline lookup yields CDR1 DFQATT and CDR2 SNEGSKA (reference sequence). CDR3 length equals 11 residues. The CDR3 sequence: CSAGTLGEQYF. The DNA for the CDR3 is TGCAGTGCCGGAACCCTGGGCGAGCAGTACTTC.

This chain connects TRBV6-1 to TRBJ2-2; D is unclear. Deletions cut 7 bases from V and 6 bases from J, with 18 bases between. Germline V gene sequence: CDR1 MNHNS, CDR2 SASEGT. This CDR3 region has 15 residues. The CDR3 DNA sequence: TGTGCCAGCATCGTAGACCCTCTCCCAGCCGGGGAGCTGTTTTTT. Translating it yields CASIVDPLPAGELFF.

The chain is built from TRBV5-1 and TRBJ1-2; no clear D gene. Germline CDR1 SGHRS, CDR2 YFSETQ. The CDR3 is made up of 14 amino acids. Trimming shortened V by 3 bases and J by 1 base, and 10 bases separated the two germline ends. This CDR3 is CASSSGTRNYGYTF. The CDR3 DNA reads as TGCGCCAGCAGCTCGGGAACTCGTAACTATGGCTACACCTTC.